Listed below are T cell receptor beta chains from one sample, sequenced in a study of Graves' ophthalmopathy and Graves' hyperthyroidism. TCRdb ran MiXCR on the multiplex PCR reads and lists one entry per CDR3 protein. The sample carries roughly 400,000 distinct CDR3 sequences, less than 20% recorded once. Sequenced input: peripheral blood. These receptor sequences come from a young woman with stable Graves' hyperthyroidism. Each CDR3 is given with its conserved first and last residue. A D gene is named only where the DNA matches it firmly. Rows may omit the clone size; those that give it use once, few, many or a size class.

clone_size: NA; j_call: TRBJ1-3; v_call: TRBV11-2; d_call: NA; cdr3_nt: TGTGCCAGCAGCTTAAAGGGGGGGGTGAGCTCTGGAAACACCATATATTTT; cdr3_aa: CASSLKGGVSSGNTIYF
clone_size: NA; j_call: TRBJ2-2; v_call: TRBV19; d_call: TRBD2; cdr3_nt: TGTGCCACCAGGCCGGGGGGAGGCGGGGAGCTGTTTTTT; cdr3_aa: CATRPGGGGELFF
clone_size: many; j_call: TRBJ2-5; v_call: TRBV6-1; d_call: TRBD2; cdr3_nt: TGTGCCAGCAGTAGGACTAGGGCCTACCAAGAGACCCAGTACTTC; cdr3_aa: CASSRTRAYQETQYF
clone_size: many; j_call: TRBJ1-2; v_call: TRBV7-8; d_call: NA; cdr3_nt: TGTGCCAGCAGCTTGGAGCGGATCAGGGAGAACTATGGCTACACCTTC; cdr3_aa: CASSLERIRENYGYTF
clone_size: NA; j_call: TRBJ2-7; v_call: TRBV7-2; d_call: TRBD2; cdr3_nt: TGTGCCAGCAGCTCCGGGGGACTAGCCCGTAGAGAGCAGTACTTC; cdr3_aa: CASSSGGLARREQYF
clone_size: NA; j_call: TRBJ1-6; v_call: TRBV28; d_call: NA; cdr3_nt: TGTGCCAGCAGTTCCCCGAAGACAGACCAATTAACCATTTATTCACTCCTCCACTTT; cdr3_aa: CASSSPKTDQLTIYSLLHF
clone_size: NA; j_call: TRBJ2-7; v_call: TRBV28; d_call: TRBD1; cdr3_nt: TGTGCCAGCAGTTTTTCAGGGGGCCTAAGATACGAGCAGTACTTC; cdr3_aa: CASSFSGGLRYEQYF
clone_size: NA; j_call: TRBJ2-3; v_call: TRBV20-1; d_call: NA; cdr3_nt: TGCAGTGCTACCGCCCTCTCAGCTAACACAGATACGCAGTATTTT; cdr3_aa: CSATALSANTDTQYF
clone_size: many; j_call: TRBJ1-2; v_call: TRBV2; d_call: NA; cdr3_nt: TGTGCCAGCAGCGAGACAGGAGGAGGGTCTGGCTACACCTTC; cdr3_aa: CASSETGGGSGYTF
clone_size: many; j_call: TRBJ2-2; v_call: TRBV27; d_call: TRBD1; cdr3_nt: TGTGCCAGCAGTTTAAGGACAGGGGGCGCAGACGGGGAGCTGTTTTTT; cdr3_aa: CASSLRTGGADGELFF
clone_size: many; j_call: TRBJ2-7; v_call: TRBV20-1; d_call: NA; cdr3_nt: TGCAGTGCTAACCCCGGGACCCCCTACGAGCAGTACTTC; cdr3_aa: CSANPGTPYEQYF
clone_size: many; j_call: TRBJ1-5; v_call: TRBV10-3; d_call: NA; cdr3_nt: TGTGCCATCAGTGAGGGGGGGAGCAATCAGCCCCAGCATTTT; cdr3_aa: CAISEGGSNQPQHF
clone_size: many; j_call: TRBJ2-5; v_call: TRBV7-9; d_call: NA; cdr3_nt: TGTGCCAGCAGGGGAGAGTGGGGGGGCAAAGAGACCCAGTACTTC; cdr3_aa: CASRGEWGGKETQYF
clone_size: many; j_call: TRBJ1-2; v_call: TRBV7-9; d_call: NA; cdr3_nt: TGTGCCAGCAGCCCCCCCGGGACACAATTGGGGGGCTACACCTTC; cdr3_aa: CASSPPGTQLGGYTF
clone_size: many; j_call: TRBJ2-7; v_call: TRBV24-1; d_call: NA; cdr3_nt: TGTGCCACCAGTGATTCGCAGGGGAAATCCTACGAGCAGTACTTC; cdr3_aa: CATSDSQGKSYEQYF
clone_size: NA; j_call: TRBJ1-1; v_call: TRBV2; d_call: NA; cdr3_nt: TGTGCCAGCAGTGAAGAGGGGCCGGCGGAAGCTTTCTTT; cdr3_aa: CASSEEGPAEAFF
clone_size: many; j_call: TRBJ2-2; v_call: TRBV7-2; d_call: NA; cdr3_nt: TGTGCCAGCAGCGTGACCAGGGCCCCAACCGGGGAGCTGTTTTTT; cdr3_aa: CASSVTRAPTGELFF
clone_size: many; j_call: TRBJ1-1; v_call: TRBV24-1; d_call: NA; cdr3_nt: TGTGCCACCAGTGATTCAAGCGGGGAAAGCACTGAAGCTTTCTTT; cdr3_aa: CATSDSSGESTEAFF
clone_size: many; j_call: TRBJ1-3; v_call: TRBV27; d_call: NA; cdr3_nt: TGTGCCAGCAGTTTAGGACGCAGCTCTGGAAACACCATATATTTT; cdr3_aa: CASSLGRSSGNTIYF
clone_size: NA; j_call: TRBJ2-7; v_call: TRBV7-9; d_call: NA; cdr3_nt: TGTGCCAGCAGCTTGTACGGGTCCATCGAGCAGTACTTC; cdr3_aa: CASSLYGSIEQYF
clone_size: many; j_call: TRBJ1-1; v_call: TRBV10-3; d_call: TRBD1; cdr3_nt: TGTGCCATCACCCCGGACAGGGGGCGGTTTATGACTGAAGCTTTCTTT; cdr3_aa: CAITPDRGRFMTEAFF
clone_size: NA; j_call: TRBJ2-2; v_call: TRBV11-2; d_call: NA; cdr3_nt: TGTGCCAGCAGCGCTATTGGGACCAACTCGAACACCGGGGAGCTGTTTTTT; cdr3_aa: CASSAIGTNSNTGELFF
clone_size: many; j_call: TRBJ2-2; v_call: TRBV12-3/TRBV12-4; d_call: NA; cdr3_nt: TGTGCCAGCAGTTTAAAGAGGGCCAGCACCGGGGAGCTGTTTTTT; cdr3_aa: CASSLKRASTGELFF
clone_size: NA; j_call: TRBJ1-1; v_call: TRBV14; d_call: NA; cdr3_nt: TGTGCCAGCAGCCCCTATGGGTCTATAACTGAAGCTTTCTTT; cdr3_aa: CASSPYGSITEAFF
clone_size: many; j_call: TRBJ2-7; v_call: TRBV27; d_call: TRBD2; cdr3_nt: TGTGCCAGCAAAATGGGACTAGCGGGGGGAAGCTCCTACGAGCAGTACTTC; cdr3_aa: CASKMGLAGGSSYEQYF
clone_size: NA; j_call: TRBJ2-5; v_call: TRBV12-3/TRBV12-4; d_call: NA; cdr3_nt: TGTGCCAGCAGTTTCCGGGGCTGGGAGACCCAGTACTTC; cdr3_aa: CASSFRGWETQYF
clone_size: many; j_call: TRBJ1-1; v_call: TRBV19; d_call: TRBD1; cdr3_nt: TGTGCCAGTAGGTCGGGACAGGCGGTTCAAGGGGCTGAAGCTTTCTTT; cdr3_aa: CASRSGQAVQGAEAFF
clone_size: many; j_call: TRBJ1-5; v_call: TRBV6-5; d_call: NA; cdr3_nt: TGTGCCAGCAGTTCCTTGGGGGGGGCTGTAGGCAATCAGCCCCAGCATTTT; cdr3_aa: CASSSLGGAVGNQPQHF
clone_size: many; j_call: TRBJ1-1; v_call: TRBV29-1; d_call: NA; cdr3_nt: TGCAGCGTCTCTAGGACAGCGAACACTGAAGCTTTCTTT; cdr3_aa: CSVSRTANTEAFF
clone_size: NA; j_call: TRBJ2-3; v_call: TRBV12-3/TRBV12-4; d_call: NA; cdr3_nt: TGTGCCAGCAGTCAAGACAGCGGTCGCGCAGATACGCAGTATTTT; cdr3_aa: CASSQDSGRADTQYF
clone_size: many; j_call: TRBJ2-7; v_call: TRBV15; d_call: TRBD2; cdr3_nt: TGTGCCACCAGCAGGCGGACTAGTACCCTCCACGAGCAGTACTTC; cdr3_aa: CATSRRTSTLHEQYF
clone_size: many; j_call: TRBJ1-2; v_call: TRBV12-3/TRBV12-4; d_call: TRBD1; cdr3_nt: TGTGCCAGCAGTTTCGCACAGGGGGCGCGAGGCTACACCTTC; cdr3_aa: CASSFAQGARGYTF
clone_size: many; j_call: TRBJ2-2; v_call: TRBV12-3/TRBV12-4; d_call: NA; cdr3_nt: TGTGCCAGCAGTTTTAAGCGAGGGGGGGCCGGGGAGCTGTTTTTT; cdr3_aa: CASSFKRGGAGELFF
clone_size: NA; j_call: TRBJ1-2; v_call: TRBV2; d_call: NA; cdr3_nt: TGTGCCAGCAGTGTGAAGAGGATCTATGGCTACACCTTC; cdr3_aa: CASSVKRIYGYTF
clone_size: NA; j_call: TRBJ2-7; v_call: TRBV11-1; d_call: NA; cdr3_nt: TGTGCCAGCAGCTCCCTATCCATTGACGGCGAGCAGTACTTC; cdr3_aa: CASSSLSIDGEQYF
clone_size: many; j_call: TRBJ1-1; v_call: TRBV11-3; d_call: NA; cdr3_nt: TGTGCCAGCGGCGGGGGGTCGAACACTGAAGCTTTCTTT; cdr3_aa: CASGGGSNTEAFF
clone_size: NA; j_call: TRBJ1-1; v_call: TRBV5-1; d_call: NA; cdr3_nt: TGCGCCAGCAGCTGGCTTGGGAGGGGCACTGAAGCTTTCTTT; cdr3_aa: CASSWLGRGTEAFF
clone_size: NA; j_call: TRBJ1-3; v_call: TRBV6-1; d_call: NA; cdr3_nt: TGTGCCAGCAGTAGGGGGAGGAGGAGAGATCGAAACACCATATATTTT; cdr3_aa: CASSRGRRRDRNTIYF
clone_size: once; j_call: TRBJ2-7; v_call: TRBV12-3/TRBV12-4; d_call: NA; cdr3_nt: TGTGCCAGCAGTTTAGCGCGGTTGAGGGGCCGAGGAGGCGAGCAGTACTTC; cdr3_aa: CASSLARLRGRGGEQYF
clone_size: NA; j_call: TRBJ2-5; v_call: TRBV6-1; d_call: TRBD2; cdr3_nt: TGTGCCTCGCACCGGGAGGGACTAGCGGGGGTGACCCAGTACTTC; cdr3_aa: CASHREGLAGVTQYF
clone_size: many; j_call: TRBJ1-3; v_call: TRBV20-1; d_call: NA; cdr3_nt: TGCAGTGCTAGAGACTTCTCGGCAGGGTCGACTGGAAACACCATATATTTT; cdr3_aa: CSARDFSAGSTGNTIYF
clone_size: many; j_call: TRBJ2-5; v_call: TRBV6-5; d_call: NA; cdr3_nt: TGTGCCAGCAGTTACTCGTGGAACACCCAGTACTTC; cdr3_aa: CASSYSWNTQYF
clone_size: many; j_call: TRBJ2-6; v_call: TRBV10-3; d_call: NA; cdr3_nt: TGTGCCATCAGTGATGGGCCTGGGGCCAACGTCCTGACTTTC; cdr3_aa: CAISDGPGANVLTF
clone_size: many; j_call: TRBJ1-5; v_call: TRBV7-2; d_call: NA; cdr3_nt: TGTGCCAGCAGCTTACAGGATTCTAGCAATCAGCCCCAGCATTTT; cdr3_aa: CASSLQDSSNQPQHF
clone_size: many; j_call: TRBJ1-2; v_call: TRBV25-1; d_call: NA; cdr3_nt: TGTGCCAGCAGTGAATCTGACAACTATGGCTACACCTTC; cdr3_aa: CASSESDNYGYTF
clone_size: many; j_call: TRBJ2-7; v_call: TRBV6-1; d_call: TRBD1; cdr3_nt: TGTGCCAGCAGTGCCCGGGACAGGGGCTACGAGCAGTACTTC; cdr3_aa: CASSARDRGYEQYF
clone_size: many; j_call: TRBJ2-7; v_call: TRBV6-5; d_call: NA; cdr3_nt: TGTGCCAGCAGTTCCGGCAGGGGACGGTACGAGCAGTACTTC; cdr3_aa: CASSSGRGRYEQYF
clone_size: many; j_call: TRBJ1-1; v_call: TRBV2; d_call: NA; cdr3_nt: TGTGCCAGCAGTGACAGCCCCATGAACACTGAAGCTTTCTTT; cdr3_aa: CASSDSPMNTEAFF
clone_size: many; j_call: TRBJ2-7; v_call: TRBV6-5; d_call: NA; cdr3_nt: TGTGCCAGCAGTTACGACAGGTACTACTCCTACGAGCAGTACTTC; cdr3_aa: CASSYDRYYSYEQYF
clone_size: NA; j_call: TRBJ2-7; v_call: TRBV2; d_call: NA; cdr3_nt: TGTGCCAGCAGTAACAGGAAAAGCTCCTACGAGCAGTACTTC; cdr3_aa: CASSNRKSSYEQYF
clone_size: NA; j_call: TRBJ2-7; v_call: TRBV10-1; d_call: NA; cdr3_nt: TGCGCCAGCAGTGATTCCCACTCCTACGAGCAGTACTTC; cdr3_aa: CASSDSHSYEQYF
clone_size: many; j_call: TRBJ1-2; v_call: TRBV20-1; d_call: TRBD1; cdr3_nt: TGCAGTGCTGGGGGGCAACAGGGGCCATTCATCTATGGCTACACCTTC; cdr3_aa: CSAGGQQGPFIYGYTF
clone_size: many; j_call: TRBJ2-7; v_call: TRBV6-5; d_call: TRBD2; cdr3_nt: TGTGCCAGCAGTTACTCGACCATAGCGGGGTACGAGCAGTACTTC; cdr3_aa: CASSYSTIAGYEQYF
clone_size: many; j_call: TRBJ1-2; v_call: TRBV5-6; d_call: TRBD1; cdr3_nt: TGTGCCAGCAGACCCCAGGGGGCGGACTATGGCTACACCTTC; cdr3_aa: CASRPQGADYGYTF